This record concerns one T cell receptor beta chain sequence. This CDR3 region has 16 residues. The V gene's germline CDR1 is SNHLY and CDR2 FYNNEI. J lost 0 bases, V lost 3 bases, and 1 base had no gene match. The data originate from a study of blood T cell repertoires in COVID-19. On the study more broadly: Sample material is recorded as cDNA or gDNA derived from T cells, B-cell-depleted T cells, or PBMCs.

Original analysis: Estimation of nucleated cell counts relied on the amplification of reference gene primers. Here immunoSEQ multiplex PCR was the method, and the copy in TCRdb shows in-frame clones only, minus some. V and J calls and clone size come straight from that table; D and trimming were deduced from the DNA. The sample contains approximately 100,000 clones, around 94% of which appear only once. The sequencing sample was made of peripheral blood. This chain uses TRBV2 with TRBJ2-6, with TRBD1 matching over 8 bases. The clonotype comes from a man in his forties or fifties with active COVID-19. DNA for the CDR3: TGTGCCAGCAGTGACGGGACAGGCTCTGGGGCCAACGTCCTGACTTTC. It is translated as CASSDGTGSGANVLTF.